This T cell receptor (beta chain) was sequenced for a study of OX40 agonist ivuxolimab in advanced cancers. Across the study: Prior checkpoint blockade (anti-PD-1, anti-PD-L1 or anti-CTLA-4) was permitted; approximately 40% had it. One hepatocellular carcinoma and a couple of cutaneous melanoma patients partially responded.

Study results and caveats: CD4+ T cells averaged fewer expanded clones than CD8+ T cells.

The CDR3 runs to 12 residues. Between the trimmed V and J ends, which lost 4 bases and 0 bases, there was a span of 6 bases. The germline gives CDR1 SQVTM, CDR2 ANQGSEA. Some clones are missing from TCRdb's copy, which holds only in-frame ones; the method was immunoSEQ multiplex PCR. The profile covers about 75,000 clones, with 70% to 90% appearing a single time and about 8% taken by the ten largest. Worth noting for this clone: The antigen remains unidentified.

The rearrangement links TRBV29-1 to TRBJ1-2; D gene unclear. Specimen: CD4+ or CD8+ T cells sorted from blood, collected in a trial of the OX40 agonist ivuxolimab. This clonotype originated in an adult with an advanced solid tumor such as melanoma, head and neck, liver or kidney cancer. The CDR3 DNA sequence: TGCAGCGTTGTAACGCCTAACTATGGCTACACCTTC. Its protein is CSVVTPNYGYTF.